This T cell receptor (beta chain) was sequenced for a study of T-cell reconstitution after alpha-beta-depleted transplantation in children. The V end was cut by 2 bases, the J end by 5 bases, with 14 bases between. CDR3 size: 15 residues. Germline V gives CDR1 SGHRS, CDR2 YFSETQ. Preparation of the TCRbeta library was carried out with unique molecular identifiers. TCRdb reprocessed the PCR reads with MiXCR, giving one entry per CDR3 protein. Seen here are about 480,000 distinct CDR3 sequences, roughly an eighth observed once, and the top ten hold 5% to 6%. This specimen was PBMCs from the stem cell graft donor, taken from the stem cell graft. The clonotype was recovered from a human donor who donated a stem cell graft to a child with combined immunodeficiency. The J gene is TRBJ1-5, the V gene TRBV5-1, with D possibly matching TRBD1 (6 bases). This chain's CDR3 is CASSFSGQTDQPQHF. The DNA for the CDR3 is TGCGCCAGCAGCTTTAGCGGACAGACGGATCAGCCCCAGCATTTT.